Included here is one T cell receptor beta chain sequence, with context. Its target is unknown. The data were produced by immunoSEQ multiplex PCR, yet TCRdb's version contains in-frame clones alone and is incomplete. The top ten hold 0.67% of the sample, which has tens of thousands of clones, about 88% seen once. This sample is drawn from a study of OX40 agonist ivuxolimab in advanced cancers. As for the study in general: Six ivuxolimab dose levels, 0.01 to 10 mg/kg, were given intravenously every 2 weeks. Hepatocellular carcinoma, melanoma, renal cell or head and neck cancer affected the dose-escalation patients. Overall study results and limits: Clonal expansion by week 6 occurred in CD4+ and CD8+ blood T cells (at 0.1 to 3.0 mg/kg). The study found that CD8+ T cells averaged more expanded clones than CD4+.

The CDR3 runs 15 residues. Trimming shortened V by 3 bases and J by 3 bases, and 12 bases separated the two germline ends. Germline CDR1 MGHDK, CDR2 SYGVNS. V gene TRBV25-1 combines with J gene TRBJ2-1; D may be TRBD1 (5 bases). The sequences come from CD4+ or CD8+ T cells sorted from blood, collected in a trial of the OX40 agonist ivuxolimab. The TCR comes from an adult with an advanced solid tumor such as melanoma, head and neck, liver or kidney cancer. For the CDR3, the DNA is TGTGCCAGCAGTGATACAGGCCCTTTCTACAATGAGCAGTTCTTC. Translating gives CASSDTGPFYNEQFF. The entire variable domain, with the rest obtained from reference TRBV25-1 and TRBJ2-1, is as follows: EADIYQTPRYLVIGTGKKITLECSQTMGHDKMYWYQQDPGMELHLIHYSYGVNSTEKGDLSSESTVSRIRTEHFPLTLESARPSHTSQYLCASSDTGPFYNEQFFGPGTRLTVL.